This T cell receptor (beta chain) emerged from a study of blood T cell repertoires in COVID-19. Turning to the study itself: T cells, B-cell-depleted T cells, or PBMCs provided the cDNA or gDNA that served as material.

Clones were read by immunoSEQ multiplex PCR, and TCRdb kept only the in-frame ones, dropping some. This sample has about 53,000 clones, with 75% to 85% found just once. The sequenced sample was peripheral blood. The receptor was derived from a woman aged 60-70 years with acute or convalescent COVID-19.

Here the CDR3 DNA reads TGTGCCAGCTCACCGGGGGACACATACTATGGCTACACCTTC. Translation: CASSPGDTYYGYTF. J is TRBJ1-2 and V is TRBV18; a possible D gene is TRBD1 (6 bases). The ends were cut back, 3 bases at V and 3 bases at J, with 11 bases in the middle. This CDR3 is built from 14 residues. From germline, CDR1 is KGHSH and CDR2 LQKENI. Full variable domain (rest looked up from reference TRBV18 and TRBJ1-2): NAGVMQNPRHLVRRRGQEARLRCSPMKGHSHVYWYRQLPEEGLKFMVYLQKENIIDESGMPKERFSAEFPKEGPSILRIQQVVRGDSAAYFCASSPGDTYYGYTFGSGTRLTVV.